This passage covers 22 T cell receptor beta chains from one sample sequenced in a study of T cells in Graves' hyperthyroidism and ophthalmopathy. Amplified regions were TCR beta CDR3 sequences from RNA transcripts. Primed by the HTBI set, a first-round RT-PCR was run on the TCR CDR3. Via MiXCR, TCRdb re-called the multiplex PCR reads, giving one row per CDR3 protein. The sample carries 600,000 to 800,000 distinct CDR3 sequences, approximately 40% recorded once. The source material was blood. The receptors were sampled from a woman in her forties with Graves' hyperthyroidism.

The J gene is TRBJ1-5, the V gene TRBV7-2; 7 bases agree with TRBD1. The CDR3 has 14 amino acids. The V and J ends lost 5 bases and 11 bases, in that order; junction bases with no gene match: 12. Germline V lookup: CDR1 SGHTA, CDR2 FQGNSA. CDR3 DNA: TGTGCCAGCAGCGTGCGGGAGGGGGCTGAGACCCAGCATTTT. It encodes CASSVREGAETQHF.

This clonotype was seen at least ten times. The chain combines TRBV9 with TRBJ2-7; unclear D gene. V gave up 0 bases and J gave up 3 bases, with 13 bases separating them. From germline, CDR1 is SGDLS and CDR2 YYNGEE. The CDR3 spans 15 residues. The CDR3 region has the DNA TGTGCCAGCAGCGTAGGGGCAGGCCCCAACTACGAGCAGTACTTC. This gives the protein CASSVGAGPNYEQYF.

The chain links TRBV19 to TRBJ1-1; 9 bases map to TRBD1. Germline CDR1 and CDR2: LNHDA and SQIVND (reference sequence). With 5 bases clipped from V and 6 bases from J, the junction kept 4 bases outside the gene matches. There are 13 residues in the CDR3. CDR3 DNA: TGTGCCAGTAGTCGGACAGGGGAGGCTGAAGCTTTCTTT. Encoded protein: CASSRTGEAEAFF.

The rearrangement links TRBV6-1 to TRBJ2-7, with 10 bases lining up with TRBD2. The germline V gene has CDR1 MNHNS and CDR2 SASEGT. There are 19 residues in the CDR3. V gave up 6 bases and J gave up 0 bases; unmatched junction bases: 17. The CDR3 DNA sequence: TGTGCCAGCAGGATAACCCTTGGACTAGCGGAGGTACACTCCTACGAGCAGTACTTC. Its translation is CASRITLGLAEVHSYEQYF.

This clonotype occurred a few times. The chain uses TRBV4-3 and TRBJ2-7; possible D gene TRBD2, 6 bases. V dropped 4 bases and J dropped 3 bases, with 22 bases sitting between them. The CDR3 is 17 residues long. Germline CDR1 is LGHNA and CDR2 is YSLEER. CDR3 loop: CASSRGIPGGGLYEQYF. CDR3 sequence (DNA): TGCGCCAGCAGCCGCGGAATCCCCGGGGGAGGCCTCTACGAGCAGTACTTC.

This rearrangement joins TRBV5-1 to TRBJ1-2; D not certain. From germline, CDR1 is SGHRS and CDR2 YFSETQ. The CDR3 length is 14 residues. Between the trimmed V and J ends, which lost 3 bases and 4 bases, there was a span of 13 bases. DNA for the CDR3: TGCGCCAGCAGCTCCGGCCAGGCCCCCTATGGCTACACCTTC. It translates to CASSSGQAPYGYTF. The full variable domain, its missing parts supplied by reference TRBV5-1 and TRBJ1-2, is KAGVTQTPRYLIKTRGQQVTLSCSPISGHRSVSWYQQTPGQGLQFLFEYFSETQRNKGNFPGRFSGRQFSNSRSEMNVSTLELGDSALYLCASSSGQAPYGYTFGSGTRLTVV.

The V call is TRBV5-1, the J call TRBJ2-3; no firm D call. V dropped 3 bases and J dropped 5 bases, with 10 bases sitting between them. CDR1 is SGHRS and CDR2 is YFSETQ in the germline V gene. This CDR3 is 13 amino acids long. The CDR3 reads CASSSIVQDTQYF. The CDR3 bases are TGCGCCAGCAGCTCGATAGTGCAAGATACGCAGTATTTT.

This sequence joins TRBV6-1 and TRBJ1-5, with a tentative D call TRBD1 (5 bases). The CDR3 totals 15 residues. Per germline, CDR1 MNHNS and CDR2 SASEGT. Deletions cut 6 bases from V and 6 bases from J, with 18 bases between. The DNA of the CDR3 is TGTGCCAGCAGCATCGGGACGACTGGGACTCAGCCCCAGCATTTT. The encoded protein is CASSIGTTGTQPQHF.

The CDR3, as DNA: TGTGCCAGTAGTAGCGTACTTGACTATGGCTACACCTTC. The encoded protein is CASSSVLDYGYTF. The chain employs TRBV19 and TRBJ1-2; D is uncertain. V shed 4 bases and J shed 3 bases, with 9 bases lying between them. Germline V gene lookup returns CDR1 LNHDA and CDR2 SQIVND (reference sequence). CDR3 length: 13 amino acids.

The V and J genes are TRBV25-1 and TRBJ2-7; D unclear. Germline-derived CDR1 and CDR2 are MGHDK and SYGVNS. This CDR3 has 11 residues. Here the CDR3 reads CARVGVYEQYF. Here the CDR3 DNA reads TGTGCTAGAGTTGGGGTCTACGAGCAGTACTTC.

On this clonotype itself: A much bigger clone sits one base away, suggesting this may be a read error. The CDR3 coding sequence is TGTGCCAGCATCCTGGGGGCCCCCCTCGGACACACCATATATTTT. Protein: CASILGAPLGHTIYF. V gene TRBV2 combines with J gene TRBJ1-3; D may be TRBD1 (6 bases). The V end was cut by 7 bases, the J end by 8 bases, with 21 bases between. The germline gives CDR1 SNHLY, CDR2 FYNNEI. The CDR3 is 15 residues long.

This clonotype was picked up one time. V gene TRBV2 combines with J gene TRBJ1-1; D is undetermined. The V gene's germline CDR1 is SNHLY and CDR2 FYNNEI. CDR3 size: 15 residues. Trimming took 1 base from V and 1 from J, leaving 10 bases between them. In DNA, the CDR3 is TGTGCCAGCAGTGAAGGCAGGTCCGGGAACACTGAAGCTTTCTTT. Its translation: CASSEGRSGNTEAFF.

The chain is built from TRBV7-8 and TRBJ1-4; tentatively, D is TRBD1 (5 bases). The CDR3 spans 14 residues. V was pared by 6 bases and J by 4 bases, with 12 bases between. CDR1 and CDR2 (germline): SGHVS, FQNEAQ. In DNA, the CDR3 is TGTGCCAGCAGTAAGGACATAAATAATGAAAAACTGTTTTTT. Its translation: CASSKDINNEKLFF.

This chain connects TRBV7-9 to TRBJ2-7; 8 bases align to TRBD2. Germline-derived CDR1 and CDR2 are SEHNR and FQNEAQ (reference sequence). V was pared by 1 base and J by 3 bases, with 8 bases of the junction left unmatched. This CDR3 is built from 16 residues. In DNA, the CDR3 is TGTGCCAGCAGCTTAGATACAGGGAGCGGGAGCTACGAGCAGTACTTC. It specifies CASSLDTGSGSYEQYF.

The genes are TRBV2 and TRBJ2-7; D gene uncertain. CDR1 is SNHLY, CDR2 FYNNEI, per germline. V was pared by 6 bases and J by 5 bases, with 11 bases between. This CDR3 region has 12 residues. The CDR3 region is CASSSYDNEQYF. CDR3 coding DNA: TGTGCCAGCAGCTCCTATGACAACGAGCAGTACTTC.

Comment on this clonotype: A much larger clone differs from this one at a single base, so this may be a read error. The chain joins TRBV10-3 to TRBJ2-2, with 9 nucleotides matching TRBD2. CDR1 ENHRY and CDR2 SYGVKD come from the germline V gene. This CDR3 is 15 amino acids long. This CDR3 reads CATSQAGGYTGKLFF. DNA of the CDR3: TGTGCCACCTCCCAGGCGGGAGGGTACACCGGGAAGCTGTTTTTT.

This clonotype was counted ten times or more. The chain uses TRBV19 and TRBJ1-1, with D perhaps matching TRBD1 (5 bases). This CDR3 is 14 amino acids long. Trimming took off 4 bases at V and 2 bases at J, with 11 bases between the two ends. CDR1 is LNHDA, CDR2 SQIVND, per germline (reference sequence). The CDR3 reads CASSTSGPNTEAFF. CDR3 in DNA: TGTGCCAGTAGTACCTCGGGACCAAACACTGAAGCTTTCTTT.

This clonotype was detected ten times or more. This rearrangement joins TRBV4-1 to TRBJ1-2, with D possibly being TRBD1 (5 bases). Germline V CDR1 and CDR2: MGHRA, YSYEKL. The germline V and J ends were trimmed by 0 bases and 8 bases, with 16 bases remaining between them. This CDR3 has 15 residues. In DNA form, the CDR3 reads TGCGCCAGCAGCCAAGAGGTGGAGGGGCTGGGAGGCTACACCTTC. This codes for CASSQEVEGLGGYTF.

This clonotype appeared once. A junction end diverges from the germline sequence, so it may reflect a read error. V is TRBV12-5 and J is TRBJ1-1; 7 bases agree with TRBD1. From germline, CDR1 is LGHNT and CDR2 FRNRAP. This CDR3 is built from 19 residues. CDR3 nucleotides: TGTACTAGTGGTTTGGTAGATGGGACAGTTAGGGACGCGAACACTGAAGCTTTCTTT. As protein: CTSGLVDGTVRDANTEAFF. The full variable domain, in which reference TRBV12-5 and TRBJ1-1 provide the parts outside the CDR3, is DARVTQTPRHKVTEMGQEVTMRCQPILGHNTVFWYRQTMMQGLELLAYFRNRAPLDDSGMPKDRFSAEMPDATLATLKIQPSEPRDSAVYFCTSGLVDGTVRDANTEAFFGQGTRLTVV.

This clonotype appeared many times. The V gene is TRBV7-2, the J gene TRBJ2-7; 8 bases fit TRBD2. The CDR3 loop spans 15 amino acids. CDR1 is SGHTA, CDR2 FQGNSA, per germline. J lost 3 bases, V lost 5 bases, and 9 bases had no gene match. The CDR3 nucleotides are TGTGCCAGCAGCGGACTCCGGGGGGGAGGCTACGAGCAGTACTTC. Translation gives CASSGLRGGGYEQYF.

With regard to this clonotype: This sequence may be a read error, since a much larger clone differs from it by one base. The chain is built from TRBV14 and TRBJ2-7; 8 nucleotides agree with TRBD1. The trim removed 2 bases at V and 0 bases at J, leaving 6 bases unmatched. Germline lookup yields CDR1 SGHDN and CDR2 FVKESK. CDR3 size: 16 residues. The CDR3 loop is CASSQYQGASSYEQYF. In nucleotides, the CDR3 is TGTGCCAGCAGCCAATATCAGGGGGCCTCCTCCTACGAGCAGTACTTC.

This clonotype turned up a few times. The chain has TRBV25-1 and TRBJ2-1; D not certain. Germline lookup yields CDR1 MGHDK and CDR2 SYGVNS. The CDR3 covers 12 residues. V lost 7 bases, J lost 7 bases, and 11 bases lay in between. CDR3 sequence reads: CASTTGWNEQFF. The CDR3, as DNA: TGTGCCAGCACCACCGGATGGAATGAGCAGTTCTTC.